Following are 9 T cell receptor beta chains from one sample sequenced in a study of OX40 agonist ivuxolimab in advanced cancers. Produced via immunoSEQ multiplex PCR; TCRdb's table is partial and in-frame only. The sample holds 72,000 or so clones, around 86% seen once. The sequencing here drew on CD4+ or CD8+ T cells sorted from blood, taken in a trial of the OX40 agonist ivuxolimab. These receptors were taken from an adult with an advanced solid tumor such as melanoma, head and neck, liver or kidney cancer.

The rearrangement uses TRBV6-1 and TRBJ1-5; D perhaps matches TRBD1 (5 bases). The V gene's germline CDR1 is MNHNS and CDR2 SASEGT. CDR3 size: 15 residues. V was clipped by 0 bases and J by 2 bases, with 8 bases between them. CDR3 protein: CASSEAPGGNQPQHF. The CDR3 DNA is TGTGCCAGCAGTGAAGCGCCGGGGGGCAATCAGCCCCAGCATTTT.

The rearrangement uses TRBV5-6 and TRBJ1-1; no reliable D call. V lost 3 bases and J 1 base, leaving 7 bases between the germline ends. Per the germline V gene, CDR1 is SGHDT and CDR2 is YYEEEE. This CDR3 is built from 13 residues. For the CDR3, the DNA is TGTGCCAGCAGCTCAACATCGAACACTGAAGCTTTCTTT. Translation: CASSSTSNTEAFF.

The genes are TRBV11-3 and TRBJ1-1; D gene ambiguous. Germline CDR1 and CDR2: SGHNT and YENEEA. The CDR3 loop spans 16 amino acids. Trimming cost V 2 bases and J 0 bases, with 13 bases left between them. The CDR3 reads CASSLFGQTLNTEAFF. The CDR3 DNA follows: TGTGCCAGCAGCTTATTCGGGCAGACGTTGAACACTGAAGCTTTCTTT.

This clone was detected only a few times. V is TRBV28 and J is TRBJ1-1, with a tentative D call TRBD1 (6 bases). CDR3 length equals 15 residues. CDR1 is MDHEN and CDR2 is SYDVKM in the germline V gene. The V end was cut by 3 bases, the J end by 5 bases, with 16 bases between. The CDR3 region has the DNA TGTGCCAGCAGTTTCTCGCTCAGGGGTCGGACTGAAGCTTTCTTT. Translated, it gives CASSFSLRGRTEAFF.

This clone was observed a single time. The chain joins TRBV7-9 to TRBJ1-2; TRBD1 matches 7 bases. With V trimmed by 2 bases and J by 11 bases, 8 bases remained unmatched. The CDR3 covers 13 residues. In germline, CDR1 is SEHNR, CDR2 FQNEAQ (reference sequence). In nucleotides, the CDR3 is TGTGCCAGCAGCTTAACCGACAGGGAGCAGTACACCTTC. Its translation: CASSLTDREQYTF. Filled out from reference TRBV7-9 and TRBJ1-2, the complete variable domain reads DTGVSQNPRHKITKRGQNVTFRCDPISEHNRLYWYRQTLGQGPEFLTYFQNEAQLEKSRLLSDRFSAERPKGSFSTLEIQRTEQGDSAMYLCASSLTDREQYTFGSGTRLTVV.

This chain connects TRBV28 to TRBJ1-5, with 7 bases aligning to TRBD1. This CDR3 comprises 19 residues. V lost 4 bases, J lost 0 bases, and 15 bases stayed unmatched. The germline gives CDR1 MDHEN, CDR2 SYDVKM. This CDR3 is CASSSLGRWGQNSNQPQHF. For the CDR3, the DNA is TGTGCCAGCAGTTCCTTGGGGCGGTGGGGACAGAATAGCAATCAGCCCCAGCATTTT.

V usage is TRBV6-5 and J usage is TRBJ1-2; D may be TRBD1 (6 bases). V dropped 6 bases and J dropped 7 bases, with 15 bases sitting between them. The germline CDR1 and CDR2 sequences are MNHEY and SVGAGI. The length of the CDR3 is 13 residues. DNA for the CDR3: TGTGCCAGCAGACCAACAGGGTCGGGTGGCTACACCTTC. Amino acid sequence: CASRPTGSGGYTF.

The chain joins TRBV18 to TRBJ2-7; TRBD1 agrees at 8 bases. CDR1 is KGHSH and CDR2 is LQKENI in the germline V gene. The CDR3 consists of 15 residues. The V segment lost 3 bases and the J segment 4 bases; nucleotides outside the gene matches: 8. CDR3 nucleotides: TGTGCCAGCTCACCGGGGCAGGGGGCGCAGTACGAGCAGTACTTC. Amino acids: CASSPGQGAQYEQYF. Full variable domain (remainder filled in from reference TRBV18 and TRBJ2-7): NAGVMQNPRHLVRRRGQEARLRCSPMKGHSHVYWYRQLPEEGLKFMVYLQKENIIDESGMPKERFSAEFPKEGPSILRIQQVVRGDSAAYFCASSPGQGAQYEQYFGPGTRLTVT.

This chain joins TRBV5-1 and TRBJ2-2; 12 nucleotides match TRBD2. Per germline, CDR1 SGHRS and CDR2 YFSETQ. V lost 4 bases and J lost 1; bases outside the gene matches: 5. CDR3 length: 17 residues. The DNA of the CDR3 is TGCGCCAGCAGCCGCGGACTAGCGGGGTTGAACACCGGGGAGCTGTTTTTT. This codes for CASSRGLAGLNTGELFF.